This is a list of T cell receptor beta chains from one sample in a study of T cells after yellow fever vaccination. Using its own MiXCR run on the 5' RACE reads, TCRdb lists one record per CDR3 protein. The sample lists 620,000 or so distinct CDR3 sequences, less than 20% occurring once. Source: PBMCs, taken roughly 5 days after the first yellow fever vaccination. The receptor source for this set is a man aged 18-30 years who received the YFV17D yellow fever vaccine. CDR3s include the opening cysteine and the closing phenylalanine or tryptophan. D genes are given only for firm matches. For some rows the clone size is stated as once, few or many, or as a class when expanded; others skip it.

CDR3,DNA,size,D,V,J
CASSSGGLGQPQHF,TGTGCCAGCAGTTCGGGGGGGCTGGGTCAGCCCCAGCATTTT,.,.,TRBV27,TRBJ1-5
CASSERQADNEKLFF,TGTGCCAGCAGTGAAAGGCAAGCCGATAATGAAAAACTGTTTTTT,.,.,TRBV2,TRBJ1-4
CASSLSGGAYEQYF,TGTGCCAGCAGCCTTAGCGGGGGGGCCTACGAGCAGTACTTC,many,TRBD2,TRBV7-2,TRBJ2-7
CASSAGTGRYEQYF,TGTGCCAGCAGTGCCGGGACAGGGAGGTACGAGCAGTACTTC,many,TRBD1,TRBV6-1,TRBJ2-7
CASSFAGGGETQYF,TGTGCCAGCAGCTTCGCCGGGGGCGGAGAGACCCAGTACTTC,.,.,TRBV11-2,TRBJ2-5
CSAYNPRGRSTEAFF,TGCAGTGCCTATAACCCTAGGGGGCGCAGCACTGAAGCTTTCTTT,few,TRBD1,TRBV20-1,TRBJ1-1
CASSQARGNQPQHF,TGTGCCAGCTCACAGGCGCGGGGTAATCAGCCCCAGCATTTT,many,.,TRBV18,TRBJ1-5
CASSLRKGLETQYF,TGTGCCAGCAGCTTACGGAAGGGTCTGGAGACCCAGTACTTC,few,.,TRBV11-2,TRBJ2-5
CASSLGASGVTDTQYF,TGCGCCAGCAGCTTGGGGGCTAGCGGGGTCACAGATACGCAGTATTTT,many,TRBD2,TRBV11-2,TRBJ2-3
CASSKRQAAEGEQFF,TGTGCCAGCAGCAAGCGCCAGGCCGCCGAGGGGGAGCAGTTCTTC,.,.,TRBV4-2,TRBJ2-1
CASSWDRWAYNEQFF,TGTGCCAGCAGTTGGGACAGGTGGGCCTACAATGAGCAGTTCTTC,.,TRBD1,TRBV27,TRBJ2-1
CASSQEWRADGYTF,TGTGCCAGCAGCCAAGAATGGAGGGCCGATGGCTACACCTTC,.,.,TRBV3-1,TRBJ1-2
CASSHVDEQFF,TGTGCCAGCAGCCATGTGGATGAGCAGTTCTTC,.,.,TRBV3-1,TRBJ2-1
CASSQGLGSEYF,TGTGCCAGCAGCCAAGGACTGGGCAGTGAGTACTTC,.,.,TRBV3-1,TRBJ2-4
CASSSGTGFGEQYF,TGTGCCAGCAGCTCAGGGACAGGGTTCGGCGAGCAGTACTTC,.,TRBD1,TRBV5-6,TRBJ2-7
CASSFDSGNTIYF,TGTGCCAGCAGTTTCGACAGCGGAAACACCATATATTTT,.,.,TRBV12-3/TRBV12-4,TRBJ1-3
CAGRDRPSGNTIYF,TGTGCCGGGCGGGACAGACCCTCTGGAAACACCATATATTTT,few,TRBD1,TRBV6-1,TRBJ1-3
CASSLGRTGGTKLFF,TGTGCCAGCAGCCTGGGCCGGACAGGGGGGACTAAACTGTTTTTT,few,TRBD1,TRBV7-9,TRBJ1-4
CASSSGAAVETQYF,TGTGCCAGCAGTTCAGGGGCGGCGGTTGAGACCCAGTACTTC,.,.,TRBV28,TRBJ2-5
CASSPLRFGASGDTEAFF,TGTGCCAGCTCACCACTCCGGTTCGGTGCCTCCGGGGACACTGAAGCTTTCTTT,few,.,TRBV18,TRBJ1-1
CASSPGGTTRDNEQFF,TGTGCCAGCAGCCCGGGGGGGACTACACGGGACAATGAGCAGTTCTTC,few,TRBD2,TRBV11-2,TRBJ2-1
CASSLNGAQSNQPQHF,TGTGCCAGCAGCTTAAACGGGGCGCAAAGCAATCAGCCCCAGCATTTT,.,.,TRBV7-8,TRBJ1-5
CASSFDRGFTGELFF,TGTGCCAGCAGCTTCGACAGGGGTTTTACCGGGGAGCTGTTTTTT,few,TRBD1,TRBV7-2,TRBJ2-2
CASSLRGQNNEQFF,TGTGCCAGCAGCCTCCGTGGACAAAACAATGAGCAGTTCTTC,.,.,TRBV7-2,TRBJ2-1
CAISEDRGLSPLHF,TGTGCCATCAGTGAGGACAGGGGGCTTTCACCCCTCCACTTT,few,TRBD1,TRBV10-3,TRBJ1-6
CAWSRGGGAADEQFF,TGTGCCTGGAGTAGGGGCGGGGGGGCAGCCGATGAGCAGTTCTTC,.,TRBD2,TRBV30,TRBJ2-1
CASSSLDRQNTEAFF,TGTGCCAGCAGTTCCCTGGACAGGCAGAACACTGAAGCTTTCTTT,.,TRBD1,TRBV6-5,TRBJ1-1
CASSQNLNRVEQYF,TGTGCCAGCAGCCAGAATTTAAACAGGGTCGAGCAGTACTTC,.,.,TRBV6-1,TRBJ2-7
CASSYSNIRSYEQYF,TGTGCCAGCAGTTACTCGAATATCCGCTCCTACGAGCAGTACTTC,.,.,TRBV6-5,TRBJ2-7